This T cell receptor (beta chain) emerged from a study of T cell responses to AZD1222 COVID-19 vaccine. Study-level findings and limits: Per reports, nearly half of all spike-specific TCRs target regions that are unmutated in variants. Vaccine-related CD4 TCRs covered spike, predominating at 160-218 and 743-854. The study found Spike-specific TCR breadth and depth rose after two AZD1222 doses.

Remarks on this clone: Its target is not known.

Trimming took 2 bases from V and 3 from J, leaving 13 bases between them. This CDR3 contains 15 residues. The germline gives CDR1 MNHEY, CDR2 SVGAGI. Repertoires were generated with immunoSEQ multiplex PCR, while TCRdb's copy carries only in-frame clones and drops some. The sample has 75,000 to 95,000 clones, about 88% seen once. The input for sequencing was peripheral blood, taken on day 0 of AZD1222 vaccination. V gene TRBV6-5 combines with J gene TRBJ1-1; D possibly corresponds to TRBD1 (5 bases). The source is an adult in good health. The DNA of the CDR3 is TGTGCCAGCAGTTACGGGGGGTTGCTGGACACTGAAGCTTTCTTT. Residues: CASSYGGLLDTEAFF.